This T cell receptor beta chain was found in a study of blood T cell repertoires in COVID-19. Study-wide context: Sites in the United States, Italy and Spain provided acute and convalescent COVID-19 samples. The analysed material was cDNA or gDNA that came from T cells, B-cell-depleted T cells, or PBMCs.

Germline assignment: CDR1 MNHNS and CDR2 SASEGT. The V gene lost 0 bases and the J gene lost 5 bases, with 17 bases spanning the gap. CDR3 length equals 16 residues. The authors' processing: Reference gene primers were amplified, and this amplification served to estimate nucleated cell counts. TCRdb's copy holds only in-frame clones and misses some; the assay was immunoSEQ multiplex PCR. V, J and clone size derive from that table, while D and trimming were established from the DNA sequence. Of around 35,000 clones detected, about 85% appear once; the ten largest clones hold 7% to 8.5%. The sequence came from a human donor in a cohort sampled during active COVID-19. Sequenced: peripheral blood. The V and J genes are TRBV6-1 and TRBJ2-7; TRBD1 is a possible D gene (6 bases). The CDR3 region is CASSEAFASRGHEQYF. CDR3 in DNA: TGTGCCAGCAGTGAAGCCTTTGCCTCCAGGGGTCACGAGCAGTACTTC.